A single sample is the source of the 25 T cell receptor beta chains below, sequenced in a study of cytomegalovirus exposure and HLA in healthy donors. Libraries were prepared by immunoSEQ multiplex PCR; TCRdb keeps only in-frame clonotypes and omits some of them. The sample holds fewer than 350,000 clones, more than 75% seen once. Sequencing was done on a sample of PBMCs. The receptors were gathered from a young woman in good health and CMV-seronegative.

The CDR3 coding sequence is TGTGCCAGCAGCTCCGGGACAGGGGAAGAAAAACTGTTTTTT. Protein product: CASSSGTGEEKLFF. The chain uses TRBV6-6 and TRBJ1-4; 10 positions match TRBD1. The CDR3 runs to 14 residues. Trimming at V came to 6 bases and at J to 8 bases, leaving 6 bases not matched to a gene. Germline CDR1 is MNHNY and CDR2 is SVGAGI (reference sequence).

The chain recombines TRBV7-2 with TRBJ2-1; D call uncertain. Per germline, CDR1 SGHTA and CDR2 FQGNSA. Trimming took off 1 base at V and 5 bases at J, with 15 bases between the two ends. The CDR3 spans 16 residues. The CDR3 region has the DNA TGTGCCAGCAGCTTAGGTGTCTGGCGGAATGACAATGAGCAGTTCTTC. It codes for CASSLGVWRNDNEQFF.

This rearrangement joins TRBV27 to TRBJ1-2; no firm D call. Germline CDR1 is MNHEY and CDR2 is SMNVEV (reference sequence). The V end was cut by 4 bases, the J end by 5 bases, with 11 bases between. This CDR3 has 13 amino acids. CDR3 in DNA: TGTGCCAGCAGTTCCCGGCGGGGTTATGGCTACACCTTC. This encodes CASSSRRGYGYTF.

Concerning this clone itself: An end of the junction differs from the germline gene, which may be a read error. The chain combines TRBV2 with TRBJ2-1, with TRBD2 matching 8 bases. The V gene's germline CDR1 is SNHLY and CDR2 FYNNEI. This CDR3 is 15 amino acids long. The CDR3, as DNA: TGTGCCAGCAGTCAAGCGGGAGAACCCTACAATGAGCAGTTCTTC. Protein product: CASSQAGEPYNEQFF.

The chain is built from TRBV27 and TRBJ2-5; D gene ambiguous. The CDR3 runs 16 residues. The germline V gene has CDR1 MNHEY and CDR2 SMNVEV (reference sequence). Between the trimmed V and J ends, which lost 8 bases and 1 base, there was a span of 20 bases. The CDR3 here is CASGHGPKASQETQYF. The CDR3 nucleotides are TGTGCCAGCGGCCATGGGCCGAAAGCCTCCCAAGAGACCCAGTACTTC.

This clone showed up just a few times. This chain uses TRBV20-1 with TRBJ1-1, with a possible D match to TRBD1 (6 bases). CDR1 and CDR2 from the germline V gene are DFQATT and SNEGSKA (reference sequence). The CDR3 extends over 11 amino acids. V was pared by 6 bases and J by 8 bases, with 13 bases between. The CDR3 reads CSASPGTEAFF. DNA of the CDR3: TGCAGTGCGTCCCCCGGGACAGAAGCTTTCTTT.

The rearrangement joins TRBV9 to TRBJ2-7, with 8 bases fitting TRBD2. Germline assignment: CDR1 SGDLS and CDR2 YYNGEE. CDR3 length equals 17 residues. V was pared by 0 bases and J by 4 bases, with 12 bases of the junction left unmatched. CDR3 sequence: CASSVDGSGGPRYEQYF. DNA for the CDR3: TGTGCCAGCAGCGTAGACGGGTCGGGAGGGCCAAGGTACGAGCAGTACTTC.

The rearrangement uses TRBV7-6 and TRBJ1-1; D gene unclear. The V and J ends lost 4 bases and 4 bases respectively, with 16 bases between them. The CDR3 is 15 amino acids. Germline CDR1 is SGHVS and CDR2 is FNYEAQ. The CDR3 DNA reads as TGTGCCAGCAGCTCCGGAGGTGGACCCAGCACTGAAGCTTTCTTT. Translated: CASSSGGGPSTEAFF.

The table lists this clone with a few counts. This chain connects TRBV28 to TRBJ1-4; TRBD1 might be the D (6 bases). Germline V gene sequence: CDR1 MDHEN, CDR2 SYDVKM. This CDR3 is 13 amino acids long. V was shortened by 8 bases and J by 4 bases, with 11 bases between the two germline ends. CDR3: CASLGTNNEKLFF. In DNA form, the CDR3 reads TGTGCCAGCTTGGGGACAAATAATGAAAAACTGTTTTTT.

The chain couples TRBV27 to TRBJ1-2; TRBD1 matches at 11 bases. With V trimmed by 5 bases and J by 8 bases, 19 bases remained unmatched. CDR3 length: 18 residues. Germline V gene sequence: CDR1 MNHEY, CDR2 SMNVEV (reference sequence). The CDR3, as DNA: TGTGCCAGCAGTATAACCCCGGGACAGGGGGGATCAGCGGAAGGCTACACCTTC. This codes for CASSITPGQGGSAEGYTF.

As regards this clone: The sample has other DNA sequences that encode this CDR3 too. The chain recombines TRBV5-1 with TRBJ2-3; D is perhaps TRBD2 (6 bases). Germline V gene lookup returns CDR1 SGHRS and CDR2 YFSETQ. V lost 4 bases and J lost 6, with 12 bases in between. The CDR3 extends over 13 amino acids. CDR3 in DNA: TGCGCCAGCAGCCTCGGCGGGACTGATACGCAGTATTTT. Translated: CASSLGGTDTQYF.

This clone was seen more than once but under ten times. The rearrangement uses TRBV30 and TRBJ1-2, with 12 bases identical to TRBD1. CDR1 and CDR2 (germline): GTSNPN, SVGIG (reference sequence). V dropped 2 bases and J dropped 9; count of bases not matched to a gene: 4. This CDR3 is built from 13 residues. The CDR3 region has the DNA TGTGCCTGGAGTCAGGGACAGGGGGCGAGCTACACCTTC. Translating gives CAWSQGQGASYTF. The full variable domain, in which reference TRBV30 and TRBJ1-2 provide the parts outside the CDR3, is SQTIHQWPATLVQPVGSPLSLECTVEGTSNPNLYWYRQAAGRGLQLLFYSVGIGQISSEVPQNLSASRPQDRQFILSSKKLLLSDSGFYLCAWSQGQGASYTFGSGTRLTVV.

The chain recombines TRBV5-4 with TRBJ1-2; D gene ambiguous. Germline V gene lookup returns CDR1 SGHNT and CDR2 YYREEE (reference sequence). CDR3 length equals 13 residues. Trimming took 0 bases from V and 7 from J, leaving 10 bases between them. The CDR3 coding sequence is TGTGCCAGCAGCTTGGGGGAGGCACTTGGCTACACCTTC. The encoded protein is CASSLGEALGYTF.

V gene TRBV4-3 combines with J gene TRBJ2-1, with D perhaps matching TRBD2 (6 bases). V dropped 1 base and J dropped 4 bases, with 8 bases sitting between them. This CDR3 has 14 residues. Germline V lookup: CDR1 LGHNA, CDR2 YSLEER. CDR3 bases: TGCGCCAGCAGCCAAGCAGCGGGTTACAATGAGCAGTTCTTC. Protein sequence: CASSQAAGYNEQFF.

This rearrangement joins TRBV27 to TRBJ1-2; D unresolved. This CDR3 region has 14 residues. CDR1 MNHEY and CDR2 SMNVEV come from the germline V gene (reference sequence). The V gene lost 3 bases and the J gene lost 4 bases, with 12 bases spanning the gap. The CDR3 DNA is TGTGCCAGCAGTTTCTCAGAAAACCTCTATGGCTACACCTTC. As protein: CASSFSENLYGYTF.

The CDR3 sequence: CASSQGRKNNEKLFF. Written as DNA, the CDR3 is TGCGCCAGCAGCCAAGGCAGGAAGAATAATGAAAAACTGTTTTTT. The rearrangement uses TRBV5-1 and TRBJ1-4; D gene uncertain. The CDR3 has 15 amino acids. CDR1 is SGHRS and CDR2 is YFSETQ in the germline V gene. V was cut by 4 bases and J by 4 bases, with 14 bases left in between.

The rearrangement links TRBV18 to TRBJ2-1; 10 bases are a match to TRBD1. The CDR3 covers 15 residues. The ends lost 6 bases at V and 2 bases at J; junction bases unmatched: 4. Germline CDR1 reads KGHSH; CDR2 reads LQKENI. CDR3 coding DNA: TGTGCCAGCTCCGGGACAGGGGACACCTACAATGAGCAGTTCTTC. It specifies CASSGTGDTYNEQFF. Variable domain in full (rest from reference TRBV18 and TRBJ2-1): NAGVMQNPRHLVRRRGQEARLRCSPMKGHSHVYWYRQLPEEGLKFMVYLQKENIIDESGMPKERFSAEFPKEGPSILRIQQVVRGDSAAYFCASSGTGDTYNEQFFGPGTRLTVL.

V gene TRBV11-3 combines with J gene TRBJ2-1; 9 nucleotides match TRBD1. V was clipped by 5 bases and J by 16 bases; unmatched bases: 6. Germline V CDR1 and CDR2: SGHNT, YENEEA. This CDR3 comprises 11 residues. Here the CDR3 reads CASSAGQGNFF. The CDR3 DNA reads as TGTGCCAGCAGCGCGGGACAGGGTAACTTCTTC. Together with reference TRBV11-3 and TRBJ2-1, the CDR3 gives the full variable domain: EAGVVQSPRYKIIEKKQPVAFWCNPISGHNTLYWYLQNLGQGPELLIRYENEEAVDDSQLPKDRFSAERLKGVDSTLKIQPAELGDSAVYLCASSAGQGNFFGPGTRLTVL.

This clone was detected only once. CDR3 sequence: CSAVTSGGGRFF. CDR3 in DNA: TGCAGCGCGGTGACTAGCGGAGGGGGTAGGTTCTTC. This chain links TRBV29-1 with TRBJ2-1, with 9 nucleotides matching TRBD2. Germline CDR1 SQVTM, CDR2 ANQGSEA. This CDR3 is built from 12 residues. V trimming: 7 bases; J trimming: 15 bases; junction bases outside the gene matches: 13.

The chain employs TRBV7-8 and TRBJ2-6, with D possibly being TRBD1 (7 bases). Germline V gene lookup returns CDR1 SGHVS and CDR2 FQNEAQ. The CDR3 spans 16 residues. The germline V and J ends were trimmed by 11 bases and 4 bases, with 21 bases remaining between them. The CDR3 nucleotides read TGTGCCGGAAACCGACTAGGGGGCGCGGGGGCCAACGTCCTGACTTTC. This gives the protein CAGNRLGGAGANVLTF.

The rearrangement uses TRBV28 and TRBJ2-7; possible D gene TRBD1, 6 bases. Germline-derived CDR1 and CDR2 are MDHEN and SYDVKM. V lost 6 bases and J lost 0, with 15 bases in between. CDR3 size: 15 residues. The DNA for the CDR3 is TGTGCCAGCAGAATAGCCACAGGGAGCTCCTACGAGCAGTACTTC. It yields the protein CASRIATGSSYEQYF.

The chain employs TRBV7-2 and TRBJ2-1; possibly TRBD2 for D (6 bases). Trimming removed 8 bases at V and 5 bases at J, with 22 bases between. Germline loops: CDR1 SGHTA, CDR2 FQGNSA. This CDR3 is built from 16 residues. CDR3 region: CASRVGSRGRNNEQFF. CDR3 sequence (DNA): TGTGCCAGCCGCGTAGGGAGTCGGGGGAGGAACAATGAGCAGTTCTTC.

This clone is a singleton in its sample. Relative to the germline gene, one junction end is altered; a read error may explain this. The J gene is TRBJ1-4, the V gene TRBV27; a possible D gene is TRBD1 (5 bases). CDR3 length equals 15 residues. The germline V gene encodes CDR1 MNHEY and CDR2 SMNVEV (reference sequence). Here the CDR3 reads CASRLSWGLEEKLFF. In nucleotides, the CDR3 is TGTGCCAGCAGATTATCTTGGGGCTTAGAAGAAAAACTGTTTTTT.

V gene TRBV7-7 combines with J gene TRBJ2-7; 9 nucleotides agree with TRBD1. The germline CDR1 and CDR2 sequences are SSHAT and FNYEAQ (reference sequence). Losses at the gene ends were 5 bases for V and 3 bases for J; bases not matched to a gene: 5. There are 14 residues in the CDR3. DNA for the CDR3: TGTGCCAGCAGCCCTTCGGACAGGGGCTACGAGCAGTACTTC. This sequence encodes CASSPSDRGYEQYF.

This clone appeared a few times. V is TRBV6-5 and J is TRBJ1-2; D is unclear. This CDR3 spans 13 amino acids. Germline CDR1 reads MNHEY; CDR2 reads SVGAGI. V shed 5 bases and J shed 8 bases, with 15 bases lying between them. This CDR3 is CASSRERLRGYTF. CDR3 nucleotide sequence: TGTGCCAGCAGTAGAGAGAGGCTGCGGGGCTACACCTTC.